The 3 T cell receptor beta chains listed next were all sequenced from one sample in a study of memory B cells and T cells in multiple sclerosis. These receptors lack a known antigen. After stimulus-free culture, autoproliferating CFSE-dim and non-proliferating CFSE-high T cells were sequenced separately. Cultures began with roughly 5x10^7 CFSE-labeled PBMCs, unstimulated for around 7 days, with replicate wells pooled. TCRdb's table, derived via immunoSEQ multiplex PCR, lists solely in-frame clones and lacks some. Of under 50,000 clones listed, around 80% are singletons. The sequencing sample was made of PBMCs from blood kept in culture. The receptors shown here come from a human donor with multiple sclerosis.

The V call is TRBV5-1, the J call TRBJ1-2, with D possibly TRBD1 on 6 matching bases. CDR1 SGHRS and CDR2 YFSETQ come from the germline V gene. Between the trimmed V and J ends, which lost 3 bases and 5 bases, there was a span of 14 bases. This CDR3 contains 14 residues. CDR3 bases: TGCGCCAGCAGCTCCACAGGGATGGGGTATGGCTACACCTTC. Encoded protein: CASSSTGMGYGYTF.

This clone came up a few times. V and J are TRBV7-9 and TRBJ2-7; 7 positions agree with TRBD1. The germline V gene encodes CDR1 SEHNR and CDR2 FQNEAQ (reference sequence). This CDR3 has 14 residues. Trimming removed 3 bases from V and 3 bases from J; junction bases left unmatched: 5. CDR3 DNA: TGTGCCAGCAGCTTCGGGACAGACTTCTACGAGCAGTACTTC. Translating it yields CASSFGTDFYEQYF.

The J gene is TRBJ1-1, the V gene TRBV10-3, with D uncertain. The CDR3 is made up of 15 amino acids. V was trimmed by 6 bases and J by 1 base, leaving 15 bases between them. Looked up from germline, CDR1 is ENHRY and CDR2 is SYGVKD. Written as DNA, the CDR3 is TGTGCCATCAGCGACCCAAGGGTATGGAACACTGAAGCTTTCTTT. Protein sequence: CAISDPRVWNTEAFF.